Detailed here is one T cell receptor beta chain. The data are from a study of T cell changes during pregnancy in multiple sclerosis. Germline loops: CDR1 WNHNN, CDR2 SYGVQD (reference sequence). V was pared by 6 bases and J by 9 bases, with 14 bases of the junction left unmatched. The CDR3 totals 15 residues. The repertoire was sequenced with immunoSEQ multiplex PCR; TCRdb's copy has only in-frame clones and lacks some. This table holds about 21,000 clones, approximately 90% found once. Sequenced material: CD8+ T cells from peripheral blood mononuclear cells, taken in the third trimester of pregnancy. The receptor's source is a female donor in good health, enrolled as a control in a pregnancy study. V and J are TRBV10-1 and TRBJ2-1; TRBD1 matches 7 bases. CDR3 loop: CASREQNPTGIEQFF. CDR3 nucleotide sequence: TGCGCCAGCAGAGAACAGAACCCGACAGGGATTGAGCAGTTCTTC.